Listed here are 21 T cell receptor beta chains from one sample, sequenced in a study of cytomegalovirus exposure and HLA in healthy donors. 60 Vbeta and 13 Jbeta primers were used in PCR. Here immunoSEQ multiplex PCR was the method, and the copy in TCRdb shows in-frame clones only, minus some. The sample lists about 180,000 clones; more than 70% were seen once. Sequencing input: PBMCs. These receptors all come from a boy between 2 and 10 years old in good health and CMV-seronegative.

The J gene is TRBJ2-7, the V gene TRBV5-1; 10 positions match TRBD1. The trim removed 5 bases at V and 4 bases at J, leaving 9 bases unmatched. The CDR3 totals 15 residues. The V gene's germline CDR1 is SGHRS and CDR2 YFSETQ. The CDR3 DNA follows: TGCGCCAGCAGTACGGACAGGGGGAGTGCGTACGAGCAGTACTTC. The encoded protein is CASSTDRGSAYEQYF.

This sequence joins TRBV5-1 and TRBJ2-7, with TRBD1 as a possible D gene (5 bases). This CDR3 has 15 residues. Trimming took 4 bases from V and 1 from J, leaving 15 bases between them. CDR1 is SGHRS and CDR2 is YFSETQ in the germline V gene. CDR3 DNA: TGCGCCAGCAGCATAGAGGTAGGGGCGTCCTACGAGCAGTACTTC. Protein product: CASSIEVGASYEQYF.

The rearrangement joins TRBV27 to TRBJ2-2, with 8 bases matching TRBD1. The CDR3 contains 13 residues. Germline V gene data show CDR1 as MNHEY and CDR2 as SMNVEV (reference sequence). V lost 10 bases, J lost 6 bases, and 7 bases stayed unmatched. CDR3 nucleotides: TGTGCCACCCGACAGGGGTTTGCCGGGGAGCTGTTTTTT. The encoded protein is CATRQGFAGELFF.

V gene TRBV7-9 combines with J gene TRBJ1-3; possibly TRBD1 for D (6 bases). Germline V lookup: CDR1 SEHNR, CDR2 FQNEAQ (reference sequence). The CDR3 is 14 amino acids. V was cut by 5 bases and J by 4 bases, with 12 bases left in between. The CDR3 DNA reads TGTGCCAGCAGCCGGGGACAATCCGGAAACACCATATATTTT. Translating it yields CASSRGQSGNTIYF.

J is TRBJ2-1 and V is TRBV5-1, with 7 nucleotides matching TRBD2. J was trimmed by 9 bases and V by 1 base; bases with no gene match: 4. Germline V gene lookup returns CDR1 SGHRS and CDR2 YFSETQ. CDR3 length: 13 residues. This CDR3 is CASSLNRGGEQFF. Here the CDR3 DNA reads TGCGCCAGCAGCTTGAATCGCGGGGGTGAGCAGTTCTTC.

V gene TRBV28 combines with J gene TRBJ2-7, with TRBD2 matching 11 bases. CDR3 length: 15 amino acids. Losses at the gene ends were 6 bases for V and 6 bases for J; bases not matched to a gene: 10. Germline-derived CDR1 and CDR2 are MDHEN and SYDVKM. This CDR3 is CASSVSLAGGAEQYF. CDR3 bases: TGTGCCAGCAGCGTCAGTCTAGCGGGAGGTGCCGAGCAGTACTTC.

This chain links TRBV6-5 with TRBJ2-2; 8 bases fit TRBD1. The CDR3 is 15 amino acids. Looked up from germline, CDR1 is MNHEY and CDR2 is SVGAGI. The junction had 2 bases not matched to a gene; V was cut back by 5 bases and J by 0 bases. The CDR3 here is CASSPDRANTGELFF. The CDR3 DNA is TGTGCCAGCAGTCCGGACAGGGCGAACACCGGGGAGCTGTTTTTT.

The V and J genes are TRBV28 and TRBJ2-7; a weak D match, TRBD2 (6 bases). The germline gives CDR1 MDHEN, CDR2 SYDVKM. Trimming took off 4 bases at V and 4 bases at J, with 14 bases between the two ends. This CDR3 comprises 14 residues. This CDR3 reads CASSSAGEVYEQYF. The CDR3 region has the DNA TGTGCCAGCAGTTCCGCCGGGGAGGTATACGAGCAGTACTTC. Together with reference TRBV28 and TRBJ2-7, the CDR3 gives the full variable domain: DVKVTQSSRYLVKRTGEKVFLECVQDMDHENMFWYRQDPGLGLRLIYFSYDVKMKEKGDIPEGYSVSREKKERFSLILESASTNQTSMYLCASSSAGEVYEQYFGPGTRLTVT.

This chain uses TRBV2 with TRBJ2-7; 10 bases map to TRBD2. V lost 2 bases, J lost 5 bases, and 3 bases stayed unmatched. The CDR3 sequence is 14 residues long. Germline V gives CDR1 SNHLY, CDR2 FYNNEI. The CDR3 nucleotides read TGTGCCAGCAGTGAAATTAGCGGGAGGCACGAGCAGTACTTC. The encoded protein is CASSEISGRHEQYF.

The V call is TRBV25-1, the J call TRBJ1-1; 9 bases agree with TRBD1. In germline, CDR1 is MGHDK, CDR2 SYGVNS. The CDR3 is made up of 15 amino acids. The J segment lost 5 bases and the V segment lost 1 base, leaving 5 bases of the junction unmatched. The CDR3 nucleotides read TGTGCCAGCAGTGAATGGACAGGGGACGGGACTGAAGCTTTCTTT. This translates into CASSEWTGDGTEAFF.

This clone was seen just once. The chain has TRBV5-4 and TRBJ2-2; 14 positions match TRBD2. Germline CDR1 reads SGHNT; CDR2 reads YYREEE (reference sequence). This CDR3 comprises 18 residues. V dropped 0 bases and J dropped 5; count of bases not matched to a gene: 6. The DNA of the CDR3 is TGTGCCAGCAGCTTGGAGGGACTAGCGGGAGAGTTGACCGGGGAGCTGTTTTTT. It yields the protein CASSLEGLAGELTGELFF.

This chain joins TRBV7-9 and TRBJ2-2; D call uncertain. Between the trimmed V and J ends, which lost 2 bases and 7 bases, there was a span of 17 bases. This CDR3 is 16 amino acids long. From germline, CDR1 is SEHNR and CDR2 FQNEAQ (reference sequence). The CDR3 region has the DNA TGTGCCAGCAGCTTACGTACGCCCCGAACGGGCGGGGAGCTGTTTTTT. It translates to CASSLRTPRTGGELFF. The full variable domain, in which reference TRBV7-9 and TRBJ2-2 provide the parts outside the CDR3, is DTGVSQNPRHKITKRGQNVTFRCDPISEHNRLYWYRQTLGQGPEFLTYFQNEAQLEKSRLLSDRFSAERPKGSFSTLEIQRTEQGDSAMYLCASSLRTPRTGGELFFGEGSRLTVL.

Details on this clone: One end of the junction fails to match germline, which may point to a read error. The chain joins TRBV7-9 to TRBJ2-5; TRBD2 matches at 8 bases. Germline assignment: CDR1 SEHNR and CDR2 FQNEAQ (reference sequence). The CDR3 runs to 16 residues. The CDR3 coding sequence is TGTTCCAGCAGCCCCTCCGGGGGGGTCGGGCTAGAGACCCAGTACTTC. Protein product: CSSSPSGGVGLETQYF.

The V gene is TRBV7-6, the J gene TRBJ2-5; TRBD1 agrees at 7 bases. The end of the DNA is better explained by TRBJ2-7, so the J call may be wrong. The germline V gene encodes CDR1 SGHVS and CDR2 FNYEAQ. The CDR3 has 13 amino acids. The CDR3 spells CASSLGTGYEQYF. The CDR3 nucleotides read TGTGCCAGCAGCTTAGGGACAGGCTACGAGCAGTACTTC.

The chain recombines TRBV19 with TRBJ1-5, with no clear D. The CDR3 runs 13 residues. Trimming pared 8 bases from V and 6 bases from J, leaving 14 bases between. The germline gives CDR1 LNHDA, CDR2 SQIVND (reference sequence). In nucleotides, the CDR3 is TGTGCCAGTGCACCTATTATTCGTCAGCCCCAGCATTTT. It codes for CASAPIIRQPQHF.

J is TRBJ1-2 and V is TRBV19; perhaps TRBD1 as D (6 bases). CDR3 length: 15 amino acids. Deletions cut 7 bases from V and 4 bases from J, with 19 bases between. Looked up from germline, CDR1 is LNHDA and CDR2 is SQIVND (reference sequence). CDR3 nucleotide sequence: TGTGCCAGTACCCCCGAGAGGGGGGGAGGCTATGGCTACACCTTC. It codes for CASTPERGGGYGYTF.

The CDR3: CASSIALRETQYF. As DNA, the CDR3 is TGTGCCAGTAGTATAGCACTGAGAGAGACCCAGTACTTC. The gene calls are TRBV19 and TRBJ2-5, with D unclear. V was clipped by 1 base and J by 4 bases, with 7 bases between them. The CDR3 runs 13 residues. Germline loops: CDR1 LNHDA, CDR2 SQIVND (reference sequence).

The chain has TRBV10-1 and TRBJ2-3, with D tentatively TRBD1 (6 bases). The germline gives CDR1 WNHNN, CDR2 SYGVQD (reference sequence). This CDR3 region has 15 residues. Trimming left V 8 bases short and J 5 bases short, with 20 bases between. CDR3 sequence reads: CASARGGPGEDTQYF. The CDR3 DNA reads TGCGCCAGCGCCCGTGGGGGCCCGGGCGAAGATACGCAGTATTTT.

CDR3 sequence reads: CASSNLQGTNYGYTF. CDR3 bases: TGTGCCAGCAGTAACCTACAGGGCACTAACTATGGCTACACCTTC. The rearrangement links TRBV6-1 to TRBJ1-2, with D perhaps TRBD1 (6 bases). CDR3 size: 15 residues. Germline V gene sequence: CDR1 MNHNS, CDR2 SASEGT. With 5 bases removed from V and 0 bases from J, the gap between germline ends came to 13 bases.

The chain employs TRBV20-1 and TRBJ2-3, with unresolved D. The germline V and J ends were trimmed by 6 bases and 6 bases, with 7 bases remaining between them. CDR1 and CDR2 (germline): DFQATT, SNEGSKA (reference sequence). The CDR3 spans 10 residues. CDR3 residues: CSAPADTQYF. CDR3 DNA: TGCAGTGCCCCCGCGGATACGCAGTATTTT.

The chain links TRBV11-1 to TRBJ2-5; 8 bases agree with TRBD1. V dropped 6 bases and J dropped 5; count of bases not matched to a gene: 5. The CDR3 covers 13 residues. Germline loops: CDR1 SGHAT, CDR2 FQDESV (reference sequence). The CDR3 here is CASSDRGGETQYF. In DNA form, the CDR3 reads TGTGCCAGCAGTGACAGGGGTGGCGAGACCCAGTACTTC.